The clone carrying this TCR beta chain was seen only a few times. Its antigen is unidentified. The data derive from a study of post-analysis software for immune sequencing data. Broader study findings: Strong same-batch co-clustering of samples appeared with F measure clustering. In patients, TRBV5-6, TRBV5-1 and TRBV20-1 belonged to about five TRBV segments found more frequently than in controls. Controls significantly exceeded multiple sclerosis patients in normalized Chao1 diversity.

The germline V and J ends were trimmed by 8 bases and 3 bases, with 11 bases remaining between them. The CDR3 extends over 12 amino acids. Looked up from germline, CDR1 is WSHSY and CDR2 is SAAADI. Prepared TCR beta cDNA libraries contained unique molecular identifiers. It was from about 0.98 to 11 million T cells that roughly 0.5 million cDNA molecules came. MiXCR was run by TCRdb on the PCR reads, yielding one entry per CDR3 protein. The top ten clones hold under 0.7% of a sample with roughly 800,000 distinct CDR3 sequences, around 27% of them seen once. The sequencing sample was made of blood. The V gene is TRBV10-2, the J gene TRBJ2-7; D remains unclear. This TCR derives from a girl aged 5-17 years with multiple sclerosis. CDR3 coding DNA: TGCGCCAGCCTAGGGAACGGCTACGAGCAGTACTTC. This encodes CASLGNGYEQYF.